Listed below are T cell receptor beta chains from one sample, sequenced in a study of blood T cell repertoires in COVID-19. The assay was immunoSEQ multiplex PCR, and TCRdb's table has in-frame clones only and misses some. The repertoire holds roughly 180,000 clones, with about 85% as singletons. The specimen sequenced was PBMCs or T cells enriched from blood (not recorded which). The receptors come from a young woman who had recovered from COVID-19. The CDR3 runs from the conserved cysteine through the conserved F or W. D genes are given only for firm matches. Size is omitted from some rows. Given values are once, few, many or a class for expanded clones.

TRBJ2-1 | TRBV6-5 | once | TRBD1 | TGTGCCAACTCACGGACAGGATCCTACAATGAGCAGTTCTTC | CANSRTGSYNEQFF
TRBJ2-7 | TRBV9 | . | TRBD1 | TGTGCCAGCAACCCGGGACAGGGAAACTACGAGCAGTACTTC | CASNPGQGNYEQYF
TRBJ1-1 | TRBV19 | . | TRBD1 | TGTGCCAGTAGCGGTAGGACAGGGGGAGACACTGAAGCTTTCTTT | CASSGRTGGDTEAFF
TRBJ2-1 | TRBV7-3 | . | TRBD2 | TGTGCCAGCAGCCCGCAGACCGGGACTAGCGGCAATGAGCAGTTCTTC | CASSPQTGTSGNEQFF
TRBJ1-1 | TRBV11-1 | . | . | TGTGCCAGCAGCGGAACAGGGTTCAAAGCTTTCTTT | CASSGTGFKAFF
TRBJ1-6 | TRBV10-3 | . | . | TGTGCCATCAGTGATCCAGGGGCCGGTAATTCACCCCTCCACTTT | CAISDPGAGNSPLHF
TRBJ2-7 | TRBV19 | . | . | TGTGCCAGTAGTCGACTTCGGAAGCAGCCTCAGTACTTC | CASSRLRKQPQYF
TRBJ1-4 | TRBV2 | . | . | TGTGCCAGCAGTGTCTCGCGGTACGAAAAACTGTTTTTT | CASSVSRYEKLFF
TRBJ2-3 | TRBV4-3 | . | . | TGCGCCAGCAGCCAAGGGGTCGGGACAGATACGCAGTATTTT | CASSQGVGTDTQYF
TRBJ1-1 | TRBV25-1 | once | . | TGTGCCAGCAGGGTGACAGATGAAATGGGGACTGAAGCTTTCTTT | CASRVTDEMGTEAFF
TRBJ2-7 | TRBV7-2 | once | TRBD2 | TGTGCCAGCAGCACCCCCGGGACTAGCGGGATCAGGTACGAGCAGTACTTC | CASSTPGTSGIRYEQYF
TRBJ1-2 | TRBV6-5 | . | . | TGTGCCAGCAGTTACTCCGGCAGGGGTGGAATTGGCTACACCTTC | CASSYSGRGGIGYTF
TRBJ2-7 | TRBV6-5 | once | TRBD2 | TGTGCCAGCAGTCTCGGACGGGGGGTGAACTACGAGCAGTACTTC | CASSLGRGVNYEQYF
TRBJ1-5 | TRBV19 | . | TRBD1 | TGTGCCAGTAGTACCGGGACAGGTAGCAATCAGCCCCAGCATTTT | CASSTGTGSNQPQHF
TRBJ1-1 | TRBV11-3 | . | TRBD1 | TGTGCCAGCAGCTTAAGCGGACAGGGGAGCACTGAAGCTTTCTTT | CASSLSGQGSTEAFF
TRBJ1-2 | TRBV9 | . | . | TGTGCCAGCAGCGCCAGCTGGAGGATATATGGCTACACCTTC | CASSASWRIYGYTF
TRBJ1-2 | TRBV4-2 | . | TRBD1 | TGTGCCAGCAGCCCCGCGGGACAGGGCTATTTTGCTAACTATGGCTACACCTTC | CASSPAGQGYFANYGYTF
TRBJ1-5 | TRBV28 | . | . | TGTGCCAGCAGCCACCATGCTTTCGGTAGCAATCAGCCCCAGCATTTT | CASSHHAFGSNQPQHF
TRBJ1-2 | TRBV4-3 | once | TRBD1 | TGCGCCAGCAGCCAAGGACAGGGGGCATATGGCTACACCTTC | CASSQGQGAYGYTF
TRBJ1-4 | TRBV2 | once | . | TGTGCCAGCAGTAAGGGGGAAGTGGAAAAACTGTTTTTT | CASSKGEVEKLFF
TRBJ1-2 | TRBV6-5 | . | TRBD1 | TGTGCCAGCAACTCGGACAGGGGGGCCCTAGATGGCTACACCTTC | CASNSDRGALDGYTF
TRBJ1-3 | TRBV30 | . | TRBD1 | TGTGCCTGGGGTACAGGGGGCGCTTTATATTTT | CAWGTGGALYF
TRBJ2-5 | TRBV9 | . | . | TGTGCCAGCAGCGTAGATAGATTCCAAGAGACCCAGTACTTC | CASSVDRFQETQYF
TRBJ1-2 | TRBV12-3/TRBV12-4 | . | . | TGTGCCAGCAGCCTCGGGGGCTACACCTTC | CASSLGGYTF
TRBJ1-1 | TRBV7-6 | . | . | TGTGCCAGCAGCTTAAGTGCCGAGACAGGGAACACTGAAGCTTTCTTT | CASSLSAETGNTEAFF
TRBJ2-1 | TRBV12-5 | . | . | TGTGCTAGTGGTTTAGGCGGCTCCTACAATGAGCAGTTCTTC | CASGLGGSYNEQFF
TRBJ1-1 | TRBV9 | . | . | TGTGCCAGCAGCGAGGGGGGGGGAGTCCCTGAAGCTTTCTTT | CASSEGGGVPEAFF
TRBJ1-6 | TRBV27 | few | TRBD1 | TGTGCCAGCAGTTTAAACCGACAGGGAAATTCACCCCTCCACTTT | CASSLNRQGNSPLHF
TRBJ1-5 | TRBV6-2/TRBV6-3 | . | . | TGTGCCAGCAGTTACTCGGGGACTTCCCTGGGGCCCTATAGCAATCAGCCCCAGCATTTT | CASSYSGTSLGPYSNQPQHF
TRBJ2-3 | TRBV18 | . | TRBD1 | TGTGCCAGCTCACAGGGACAGGGTCCCACAGATACGCAGTATTTT | CASSQGQGPTDTQYF
TRBJ1-5 | TRBV30 | once | . | TGTGCCTGGAATCTCGCGGGAGGCAATCAGCCTCAGCATTTT | CAWNLAGGNQPQHF
TRBJ1-5 | TRBV2 | . | TRBD1 | TGTGCCAGCAGCCGGGACAGGTCCAATCAGCCCCAGCATTTT | CASSRDRSNQPQHF
TRBJ2-1 | TRBV18 | . | . | TGTGCCAGCTCACCATCTTCAGAGCGGTTTAGCTCCTACAATGAGCAGTTCTTC | CASSPSSERFSSYNEQFF
TRBJ1-3 | TRBV7-2 | . | . | TGTGCCAGCAGCTCCTCCCCTGGCGGGTCGGGTGGAAACACCATATATTTT | CASSSSPGGSGGNTIYF
TRBJ2-1 | TRBV28 | once | TRBD2 | TGTGCCAGCAGAGTAGCGGGAGGGTACAATGAGCAGTTCTTC | CASRVAGGYNEQFF
TRBJ2-5 | TRBV19 | once | . | TGTGCCAGTACCCCTAACCGGGACATAATCCAAGAGACCCAGTACTTC | CASTPNRDIIQETQYF
TRBJ1-5 | TRBV10-3 | . | TRBD1 | TGTGCCATCAGTGCTCAGGGGGCGGATAGCAATCAGCCCCAGCATTTT | CAISAQGADSNQPQHF
TRBJ1-2 | TRBV7-6 | . | . | TGTGCCAGCAGCCCGGGGGTGGGATATGGCTACACCTTC | CASSPGVGYGYTF
TRBJ2-1 | TRBV27 | . | TRBD2 | TGTGCCACGACCCCGGGGACTAGCGTAACCTCCTACAATGAGCAGTTCTTC | CATTPGTSVTSYNEQFF
TRBJ2-2 | TRBV6-1 | . | . | . | CASSGGQGMVYSTPGSCFF
TRBJ1-1 | TRBV3-1/TRBV3-2 | once | . | TGTGCCAGCAGCCAAGGGGTGAGGGAAGCTTTCTTT | CASSQGVREAFF
TRBJ1-3 | TRBV19 | . | . | TGTGCCAGTAGCAGGGGTTTGTCCGGAAACACCATATATTTT | CASSRGLSGNTIYF
TRBJ2-1 | TRBV7-2 | . | TRBD2 | TGTGCCAGCACACAGAGCGGGGGGGCCTCCAATGAGCAGTTCTTC | CASTQSGGASNEQFF
TRBJ1-5 | TRBV30 | . | . | TGTGCCTGGAGTGTAACTTACAATCAGCCCCAGCATTTT | CAWSVTYNQPQHF
TRBJ1-5 | TRBV19 | . | . | TGTGCCAGTAGTTGGGGCGGACAGAAAGATCAGCCCCAGCATTTT | CASSWGGQKDQPQHF
TRBJ2-2 | TRBV6-6 | once | TRBD2 | TGTGCCAGCAGTTATACTAGCGATAACACCGGGGAGCTGTTTTTT | CASSYTSDNTGELFF